This T cell receptor beta chain was profiled in a study of T cells in localized non-small cell lung cancer. Repertoires were generated with immunoSEQ multiplex PCR, while TCRdb's copy carries only in-frame clones and drops some. This table has around 50,000 clones, 86% appearing once. The CDR3 is made up of 14 amino acids. The V gene's germline CDR1 is SGHTA and CDR2 FQGNSA. Trimming stripped 5 bases from V and 5 bases from J, with 15 bases between. The rearrangement uses TRBV7-2 and TRBJ2-5; TRBD1 might be the D (6 bases). The receptor was isolated from a woman aged 35 to 69 with stage I lung adenocarcinoma. The source was peripheral blood, collected before any cancer treatment. The CDR3: CASSLHRVAETQYF. As DNA, the CDR3 is TGTGCCAGCAGCCTCCACAGGGTCGCTGAGACCCAGTACTTC.